This TCR beta chain was captured by sequencing in a study of PD-1 blockade in mismatch repair-deficient tumors. The germline V gene has CDR1 PRHDT and CDR2 FYEKMQ (reference sequence). Between the trimmed V and J ends, which lost 6 bases and 0 bases, there was a span of 15 bases. The CDR3 is made up of 16 amino acids. Assay used: immunoSEQ multiplex PCR; TCRdb lists only in-frame clones, some missing. Of approximately 80,000 clones in the sample, 80% to 90% are singletons; the top ten hold approximately 5.5%. This clonotype originated in an adult with mismatch repair-deficient cancer. Specimen: peripheral blood, collected 44 weeks after starting pembrolizumab. The chain recombines TRBV13 with TRBJ1-3, with D possibly matching TRBD1 (5 bases). DNA for the CDR3: TGTGCCAGCAGTGGCGGGGGAGCCTTCTCTGGAAACACCATATATTTT. Protein sequence: CASSGGGAFSGNTIYF. Complete variable domain (other parts from reference TRBV13 and TRBJ1-3): AAGVIQSPRHLIKEKRETATLKCYPIPRHDTVYWYQQGPGQDPQFLISFYEKMQSDKGSIPDRFSAQQFSDYHSELNMSSLELGDSALYFCASSGGGAFSGNTIYFGEGSWLTVV.